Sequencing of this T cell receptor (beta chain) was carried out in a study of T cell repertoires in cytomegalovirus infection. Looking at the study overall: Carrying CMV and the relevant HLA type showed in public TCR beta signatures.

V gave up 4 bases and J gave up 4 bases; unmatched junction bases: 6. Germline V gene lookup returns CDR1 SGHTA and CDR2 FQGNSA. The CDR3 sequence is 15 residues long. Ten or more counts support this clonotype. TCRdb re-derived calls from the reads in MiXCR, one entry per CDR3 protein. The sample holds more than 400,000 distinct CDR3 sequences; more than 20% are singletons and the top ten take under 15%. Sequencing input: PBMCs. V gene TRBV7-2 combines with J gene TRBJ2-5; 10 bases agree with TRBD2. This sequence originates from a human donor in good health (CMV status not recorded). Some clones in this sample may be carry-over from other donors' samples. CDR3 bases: TGTGCCAGCAGCTCAGCGGGAGGGGGTAGAGAGACCCAGTACTTC. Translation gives CASSSAGGGRETQYF.